The 8 T cell receptor beta chains below come from one sample, sequenced in a study of T cells of healthy individuals. TCRdb fed the 5' RACE reads into MiXCR, producing one record per CDR3 protein. The repertoire holds nearly 100,000 distinct CDR3 sequences, approximately 16% seen once, with 6.2% in the top ten. The source is a human donor in good health.

The sample holds many counts of this clonotype. This rearrangement joins TRBV5-1 to TRBJ2-3, with D perhaps matching TRBD1 (6 bases). The germline V and J ends were trimmed by 4 bases and 5 bases, with 17 bases remaining between them. CDR3 size: 15 residues. The V gene's germline CDR1 is SGHRS and CDR2 YFSETQ. In nucleotides, the CDR3 is TGCGCCAGCAGCGTTGGAGCAGGGGATGGAGATACGCAGTATTTT. This encodes CASSVGAGDGDTQYF.

The CDR3 region is CSAGTGDFGELFF. CDR3 nucleotides: TGCAGCGCCGGGACAGGGGATTTTGGGGAGCTGTTTTTT. The chain uses TRBV29-1 and TRBJ2-2; 10 bases are shared with TRBD1. The CDR3 spans 13 residues. The germline gives CDR1 SQVTM, CDR2 ANQGSEA. The junction had 7 bases not matched to a gene; V was cut back by 7 bases and J by 8 bases.

A few counts support this clonotype. The rearrangement links TRBV25-1 to TRBJ2-2; maybe TRBD1 (7 bases). The CDR3 spans 15 residues. The germline V gene encodes CDR1 MGHDK and CDR2 SYGVNS. V was shortened by 4 bases and J by 5 bases, with 14 bases between the two germline ends. CDR3 loop: CASSGRGPGTGELFF. The CDR3 DNA sequence: TGTGCCAGCAGTGGGAGGGGGCCGGGGACCGGGGAGCTGTTTTTT.

The chain combines TRBV29-1 with TRBJ2-3; D unresolved. Germline V gene data show CDR1 as SQVTM and CDR2 as ANQGSEA. Trimming removed 8 bases from V and 2 bases from J, with 17 bases in between. The CDR3 loop spans 14 amino acids. The CDR3 coding sequence is TGCAGCCTCGACTCATTAACAGACACAGATACGCAGTATTTT. This translates into CSLDSLTDTDTQYF.

This clonotype was detected a few times. The chain recombines TRBV28 with TRBJ1-2, with 9 bases fitting TRBD1. Unmatched junction bases numbered 5, after V lost 4 bases and J lost 8 bases. Looked up from germline, CDR1 is MDHEN and CDR2 is SYDVKM. This CDR3 has 13 residues. The CDR3 DNA reads as TGTGCCAGCAGTTACAGGGGGCGCGACGGCTACACCTTC. Translated, it gives CASSYRGRDGYTF.

A note on this clonotype: The junction shows a germline mismatch at one end, possibly a read error. This sequence joins TRBV4-1 and TRBJ2-5, with TRBD2 as a possible D gene (5 bases). The CDR3 is 12 amino acids. From germline, CDR1 is MGHRA and CDR2 YSYEKL. Here the CDR3 reads CASSQSGTFRSF. The CDR3 nucleotides read TGCGCCAGCAGCCAGAGCGGCACGTTTCGCTCCTTC.

The rearrangement joins TRBV20-1 to TRBJ1-4; D is possibly TRBD1 (6 bases). Trimming removed 6 bases at V and 2 bases at J, with 10 bases between. Germline V gene data show CDR1 as DFQATT and CDR2 as SNEGSKA (reference sequence). CDR3 length: 13 amino acids. The CDR3 DNA reads as TGCAGTGCGTTACAGGGTACTAATGAAAAACTGTTTTTT. It codes for CSALQGTNEKLFF.

The chain joins TRBV6-2 or TRBV6-3 to TRBJ2-2; 8 nucleotides line up with TRBD2. Germline CDR1 and CDR2: MNHEY and SVGEGT. This CDR3 region has 16 residues. Unmatched junction bases numbered 6, after V lost 6 bases and J lost 0 bases. CDR3 nucleotides: TGTGCCAGCAGCAATGGGCGGGGGGCGAACACCGGGGAGCTGTTTTTT. This encodes CASSNGRGANTGELFF.